Listed below are T cell receptor beta chains from one sample, sequenced in a study of tumor and adjacent non-tumor tissue in lung cancer. TCRdb independently ran MiXCR on the multiplex PCR reads; one entry per CDR3 protein. Here the sample spans about 90,000 distinct CDR3 sequences, 61% being singletons. The specimen sequenced was lung tumor tissue. These receptor sequences come from a man between 65 and 79 years old with non-small cell lung cancer. Each CDR3 is given with its conserved first and last residue. Each record gives: J gene, clone size, V gene, CDR3 protein. Not all rows give a size; the values are once, few, many and, for expanded clones, a class.

>TRBJ2-1|many|TRBV11-2
CASSLAYNEQFF
>TRBJ2-1|-|TRBV11-2
CASSLEYTTGEQFF
>TRBJ2-1|once|TRBV5-1
CASSLQGGNEQFF
>TRBJ2-3|-|TRBV6-6
CVNIRPTDTQYF
>TRBJ1-1|many|TRBV12-3/TRBV12-4
CASSFGGPTEAFF
>TRBJ2-2|-|TRBV11-2
CASSSPPGLANTWDLFF
>TRBJ2-5|-|TRBV4-1
CASSPSGASQETQYF
>TRBJ2-3|-|TRBV6-1
CASGSDVSTDMQYF
>TRBJ2-5|many|TRBV28
CASSFAGTGFQETQYF
>TRBJ2-2|-|TRBV11-2
CASSLAVRGGSGELFF
>TRBJ2-7|many|TRBV14
CASSGGRGRFYEQYF
>TRBJ2-7|many|TRBV28
CASSLPTSYEQYF
>TRBJ2-1|-|TRBV14
CAGSPWTGGNEQFF
>TRBJ1-2|-|TRBV11-2
CVSSSSLRVPYDYTF
>TRBJ2-5|many|TRBV6-5
CATRDRGRGKTQYF
>TRBJ2-5|-|TRBV7-8
CASSRGKGASQETQYF
>TRBJ2-3|-|TRBV11-2
CDSSSEGRKGLRTTDAQYF
>TRBJ2-6|-|TRBV29-1
CIVGASSGANVLTF
>TRBJ2-5|many|TRBV28
CASSTYRGGAVGETQYF